This T cell receptor (beta chain) came from a study of vaccination effects on CD4 cells after COVID-19. Using viral peptide pools, the ViraFEST assay grew out antigen-specific CD4+ T cells prior to sequencing. Following 10 days of culture, CD4+ T cells were isolated. This person's SARS-CoV-2 infection, confirmed by PCR, occurred between March and December 2020. The V end lost 4 bases, the J end lost 3 bases, and 16 bases lay between the germline ends. This CDR3 is 16 amino acids long. Germline V CDR1 and CDR2: SGHAT, FQNNGV. The method was immunoSEQ multiplex PCR; TCRdb's version includes in-frame clones alone and lacks a portion of them. The profile shows around 47,000 clones, approximately 70% of them singletons. As to this clone: No antigen is known for it.

The TCR was taken from a human donor who had a prior SARS-CoV-2 infection. V is TRBV11-2 and J is TRBJ2-1; D tentatively fits TRBD1 or TRBD2 (5 bases each). The sequencing here drew on CD4+ T cells from PBMCs cultured with a peptide pool, taken before COVID-19 vaccination. CDR3 sequence (DNA): TGTGCCAGCAGCTCATGGGGCGGGCCCCGCTACAATGAGCAGTTCTTC. Translation: CASSSWGGPRYNEQFF.